This TCR beta chain was obtained from a study of blood T cells in healthy people across ages. The table lists this clonotype with a count of one. Antigen specificity is unknown. Primed by a sample-barcoded 5' primer and a J-beta primer mix, a second PCR proceeded for roughly 6 to 12 cycles. Each cDNA molecule received a tag from a template-switch adaptor that had 12 random nucleotides. MiXCR was run by TCRdb on the 5' RACE reads, yielding one entry per CDR3 protein. This table holds about 570,000 distinct CDR3 sequences, 25% to 30% found once. General observations from the study: When one million T cells were used, diversity estimates were thought to be underestimates.

What was sequenced was blood. This clonotype was obtained from a woman in her 70s in good health.

The CDR3 spells CASRGTGGLNTEAFF. Written as DNA, the CDR3 is TGTGCCAGCAGGGGGACAGGGGGCCTGAACACTGAAGCTTTCTTT. This chain connects TRBV7-9 to TRBJ1-1; 12 bases align to TRBD1. From germline, CDR1 is SEHNR and CDR2 FQNEAQ (reference sequence). CDR3 length equals 15 residues. After removal of 6 bases from V and 0 bases from J, the junction contained 2 bases not matched to a gene.